Below are 11 T cell receptor beta chains sequenced from a single sample in a study of vaccination effects on CD4 cells after COVID-19. Data came from immunoSEQ multiplex PCR; TCRdb stores just in-frame clones and leaves some out. This table holds over 30,000 clones, around 80% found once. Antigens for these TCRs are unknown. Expansion with viral peptide pools was applied to antigen-specific CD4+ T cells by the ViraFEST assay prior to sequencing. Cultured cells yielded isolated CD4+ T cells after 10 to 11 days. Two doses of either BNT162b2 or mRNA-1273 were given to each participant. This specimen was CD4+ T cells from PBMCs cultured with HCoV-NL63 spike peptides, taken after COVID-19 vaccination. The source of these receptors is a human donor who received a COVID-19 vaccine. Some clones in this sample may be carry-over from other donors' samples.

This chain uses TRBV24-1 with TRBJ2-4; 9 bases align to TRBD1. The V and J ends lost 9 bases and 8 bases, in that order; junction bases with no gene match: 16. CDR3 length: 16 residues. Germline values: CDR1 KGHDR, CDR2 SFDVKD. This CDR3 reads CATSDQTGTGLDIQYF. CDR3 in DNA: TGTGCCACCTCCGACCAAACCGGGACAGGGCTGGACATTCAGTACTTC.

The chain combines TRBV3-1 (or the pseudogene TRBV3-2) with TRBJ2-5, with 10 bases lining up with TRBD2. Germline values: CDR1 LGHDT, CDR2 YNNKEL (reference sequence). V was clipped by 3 bases and J by 7 bases; unmatched bases: 8. The CDR3 runs to 15 residues. CDR3 coding DNA: TGTGCCAGCAGCCACGATGGACTAGCGGTCGCGACCCAGTACTTC. Protein product: CASSHDGLAVATQYF.

This chain links TRBV12-3 or TRBV12-4 with TRBJ2-3; tentatively, D is TRBD1 or TRBD2 (5 bases each). CDR3 size: 12 residues. The V and J ends lost 10 bases and 2 bases respectively, with 10 bases between them. CDR3 residues: CATRDPTDTQYF. The CDR3 DNA follows: TGTGCCACCCGGGACCCCACAGATACGCAGTATTTT.

This clone has just a few counts. The CDR3 is CASSPDSLNTEAFF. The CDR3 nucleotides are TGCGCCAGCAGCCCGGACAGCTTGAACACTGAAGCTTTCTTT. This chain links TRBV5-1 with TRBJ1-1; possible D gene TRBD1, 6 bases. This CDR3 is built from 14 residues. V shed 4 bases and J shed 0 bases, with 10 bases lying between them. Germline CDR1 reads SGHRS; CDR2 reads YFSETQ. The full variable domain, its missing parts supplied by reference TRBV5-1 and TRBJ1-1, is KAGVTQTPRYLIKTRGQQVTLSCSPISGHRSVSWYQQTPGQGLQFLFEYFSETQRNKGNFPGRFSGRQFSNSRSEMNVSTLELGDSALYLCASSPDSLNTEAFFGQGTRLTVV.

The CDR3 here is CASSLNARDRVYNEQFF. CDR3 in DNA: TGTGCCAGCAGCTTAAATGCGCGGGACAGGGTATACAATGAGCAGTTCTTC. The rearrangement joins TRBV7-3 to TRBJ2-1, with 9 bases matching TRBD1. J gave up 4 bases and V 1 base, and 8 bases lay outside the gene matches. The germline V gene has CDR1 SGHTA and CDR2 FQGTGA. This CDR3 is built from 17 residues.

The genes are TRBV28 and TRBJ1-6; 9 bases line up with TRBD1. Germline CDR1 reads MDHEN; CDR2 reads SYDVKM. This CDR3 region has 16 residues. Germline trimming cut 7 bases from V and 7 bases from J; bases unmatched to any gene: 11. In nucleotides, the CDR3 is TGTGCCAGCACCCCAGGGGACAGGGTTGGAAATTCACCCCTCCACTTT. Protein: CASTPGDRVGNSPLHF.

As DNA, the CDR3 is TGTGCCATCAGTGAGAGGGAGGGGAATAATTCACCCCTCCACTTT. Translation gives CAISEREGNNSPLHF. The V and J genes are TRBV10-3 and TRBJ1-6, with a possible D match to TRBD1 (5 bases). This CDR3 comprises 15 residues. Germline V gene data show CDR1 as ENHRY and CDR2 as SYGVKD. V lost 2 bases and J 5 bases, leaving 10 bases between the germline ends.

The V call is TRBV24-1, the J call TRBJ1-3; possible D gene TRBD1, 6 bases. The germline V gene has CDR1 KGHDR and CDR2 SFDVKD. Deletions cut 4 bases from V and 8 bases from J, with 14 bases between. There are 14 residues in the CDR3. The DNA of the CDR3 is TGTGCCACCAGTGAATTAACAGGGCCGGACACCATATATTTT. It is translated as CATSELTGPDTIYF.

V and J are TRBV5-1 and TRBJ1-1; D is unclear. The V end lost 2 bases, the J end lost 0 bases, and 8 bases lay between the germline ends. Germline CDR1 reads SGHRS; CDR2 reads YFSETQ. CDR3 length equals 14 residues. CDR3 region: CASSLAYMNTEAFF. CDR3 bases: TGCGCCAGCAGCTTAGCATACATGAACACTGAAGCTTTCTTT.

This clone was detected only a few times. The CDR3 nucleotides are TGTGCCAGCAGCTTAGCGGGGGGGGCACCTCAGTACTTC. Translated: CASSLAGGAPQYF. The chain carries TRBV7-2 and TRBJ2-5; possible D gene TRBD2, 7 bases. The V gene's germline CDR1 is SGHTA and CDR2 FQGNSA. The length of the CDR3 is 13 residues. Trimming left V 0 bases short and J 11 bases short, with 13 bases between.

The genes are TRBV11-2 and TRBJ2-5, with 12 bases fitting TRBD2. This CDR3 has 17 amino acids. Germline trimming cut 2 bases from V and 5 bases from J; bases unmatched to any gene: 9. Germline CDR1 SGHAT, CDR2 FQNNGV. Written as DNA, the CDR3 is TGTGCCAGCAGCTTACAGAAACTAGCGGGGGGAGGCGAGACCCAGTACTTC. Amino acids: CASSLQKLAGGGETQYF. The entire variable domain, with the rest obtained from reference TRBV11-2 and TRBJ2-5, is as follows: EAGVAQSPRYKIIEKRQSVAFWCNPISGHATLYWYQQILGQGPKLLIQFQNNGVVDDSQLPKDRFSAERLKGVDSTLKIQPAKLEDSAVYLCASSLQKLAGGGETQYFGPGTRLLVL.